This T cell receptor (beta chain) came from a study of cytomegalovirus exposure and HLA in healthy donors. The PCR had 60 Vbeta and 13 Jbeta primers. Produced via immunoSEQ multiplex PCR; TCRdb's table is partial and in-frame only. Recorded for this sample: over 100,000 clones. The source of this sequence is a woman in her forties in good health and CMV-seropositive. The material sequenced was PBMCs.

CDR3 sequence: CASSPTDNEQFF. The CDR3 region has the DNA TGTGCCAGCAGCCCAACAGACAATGAGCAGTTCTTC. The genes are TRBV5-6 and TRBJ2-1; D is undetermined. This CDR3 comprises 12 residues. V shed 4 bases and J shed 5 bases, with 7 bases lying between them. From germline, CDR1 is SGHDT and CDR2 YYEEEE.